These 12 T cell receptor beta chains were all obtained from the same sample, sequenced in a study of T cell repertoires in cytomegalovirus infection (dated by TCRdb to about 2019). TCRdb records Illumina HiSeq 1500 as the sequencer. Using fastp trimming at Q25 and MiXCR clonotype assembly, TCRdb reanalyzed the public sequencing data and kept in-frame beta chains. Each entry is one CDR3 protein sequence, shown with its most common DNA and genes. This sample comprises 350,000 to 500,000 distinct CDR3 sequences, approximately 31% of them detected only once. Around 13% of the sample goes to the ten largest clones. Sequencing was done on a sample of PBMCs. The source of these receptors is a human donor in good health (CMV status not recorded). Some clones in this sample may be carry-over from other donors' samples.

This clonotype was seen only a few times. The chain recombines TRBV28 with TRBJ2-7; perhaps TRBD1 as D (5 bases). Per germline, CDR1 MDHEN and CDR2 SYDVKM. V was cut by 6 bases and J by 2 bases, with 17 bases left in between. This CDR3 spans 15 amino acids. CDR3 DNA: TGTGCCAGCAGGGTGAGTCAGGGTCGGACCTACGAGCAGTACTTC. The encoded protein is CASRVSQGRTYEQYF.

The genes are TRBV28 and TRBJ2-7; 15 nucleotides line up with TRBD2. Germline V gene lookup returns CDR1 MDHEN and CDR2 SYDVKM. V lost 3 bases, J lost 6 bases, and 3 bases stayed unmatched. The CDR3 sequence is 15 residues long. The CDR3 DNA sequence: TGTGCCAGCAGTTTCGGACTAGCGGGGGGGCGCGAGCAGTACTTC. It is translated as CASSFGLAGGREQYF.

This sequence joins TRBV20-1 and TRBJ1-5; D might be TRBD1 (5 bases). Germline-derived CDR1 and CDR2 are DFQATT and SNEGSKA (reference sequence). V shed 5 bases and J shed 4 bases, with 12 bases lying between them. The CDR3 length is 13 residues. The CDR3 region is CSAQVQGNQPQHF. Here the CDR3 DNA reads TGCAGTGCTCAGGTCCAGGGAAATCAGCCCCAGCATTTT.

This clonotype was recorded at least ten times. The rearrangement joins TRBV7-2 to TRBJ1-6; TRBD1 matches at 8 bases. The germline V gene encodes CDR1 SGHTA and CDR2 FQGNSA. Trimming removed 2 bases from V and 9 bases from J; junction bases left unmatched: 3. CDR3 length: 14 residues. This CDR3 is CASSLQQGGSPLHF. In nucleotides, the CDR3 is TGTGCCAGCAGCTTACAACAGGGGGGTTCACCCCTCCACTTT.

There are a few counts of this clonotype. The chain combines TRBV6-2 or TRBV6-3 with TRBJ2-1, with 8 bases lining up with TRBD2. Germline loops: CDR1 MNHEY, CDR2 SVGEGT. V lost 2 bases, J lost 7 bases, and 13 bases stayed unmatched. The CDR3 is 17 amino acids. The CDR3 nucleotides read TGTGCCAGCAGTTACGGGCGGAAAGGTAGCGGGGCAAATGAGCAGTTCTTC. This translates into CASSYGRKGSGANEQFF.

This clonotype was observed a single time. Since no conserved phenylalanine or tryptophan closes the CDR3, a read error is the likely cause. V is TRBV6-8 and J is TRBJ2-7; no reliable D call. The CDR3 has 11 residues. CDR1 and CDR2 from the germline V gene are MNHGY and SAAAGT. V lost 6 bases and J 3 bases, leaving 6 bases between the germline ends. CDR3 in amino acids: CASSPLYEQYL. The CDR3 DNA reads as TGTGCCAGCAGCCCCCTCTACGAGCAGTACTTA.

This clonotype was detected once. A single base separates this from a much larger clone, so it may be a read error. The CDR3 is CASSASSSLTF. The CDR3 DNA reads as TGTGCCAGCAGCGCGAGTTCCTCTTTGACCTTC. The chain combines TRBV7-2 with TRBJ1-2, with D unclear. Germline values: CDR1 SGHTA, CDR2 FQGNSA. The ends were cut back, 5 bases at V and 14 bases at J, with 15 bases in the middle. This CDR3 spans 11 amino acids.

In this sample, this clonotype turned up a few times. The CDR3 is CASSLGLAGFSGGQFF. CDR3 nucleotides: TGTGCCAGCAGCTTAGGGCTAGCGGGGTTCTCCGGGGGGCAGTTCTTC. The J gene is TRBJ2-1, the V gene TRBV7-2; 9 bases are a match to TRBD2. Germline lookup yields CDR1 SGHTA and CDR2 FQGNSA. The CDR3 contains 16 residues. V was pared by 1 base and J by 12 bases, with 13 bases of the junction left unmatched. The full variable domain, with the rest looked up from reference TRBV7-2 and TRBJ2-1, is GAGVSQSPSNKVTEKGKDVELRCDPISGHTALYWYRQSLGQGLEFLIYFQGNSAPDKSGLPSDRFSAERTGGSVSTLTIQRTQQEDSAVYLCASSLGLAGFSGGQFFGPGTRLTVL.

This clonotype was counted only a few times. The rearrangement links TRBV5-1 to TRBJ2-7; TRBD1 matches at 7 bases. Trimming took 4 bases from V and 5 from J; bases not matched to a gene: 9. Germline V gene lookup returns CDR1 SGHRS and CDR2 YFSETQ. This CDR3 has 14 amino acids. CDR3 region: CASSPGQVQHEQYF. The CDR3 coding sequence is TGCGCCAGCAGCCCCGGACAGGTTCAACACGAGCAGTACTTC.

Of note for this clonotype: The CDR3 ends on some other residue instead of the conserved phenylalanine or tryptophan, so this is likely a read error. The chain combines TRBV19 with TRBJ2-4; a possible D gene is TRBD2 (6 bases). Trimming pared 5 bases from V and 1 base from J, leaving 12 bases between. The CDR3 is 15 residues long. Looked up from germline, CDR1 is LNHDA and CDR2 is SQIVND (reference sequence). The DNA for the CDR3 is TGTGCCAGTAGTTCTCCCGGAGGGGCCAAAAACATTCAGTACTCC. It yields the protein CASSSPGGAKNIQYS.

For this clonotype: Compared with germline, one end of the junction differs, possibly owing to a read error. V usage is TRBV7-9 and J usage is TRBJ2-1, with 8 bases matching TRBD1. There are 15 residues in the CDR3. Germline V gene sequence: CDR1 SEHNR, CDR2 FQNEAQ (reference sequence). The CDR3 nucleotides are TGTGCCAGCACCTTAGTGGGACAGGCGAACAATGAGCAGTTCTTC. It specifies CASTLVGQANNEQFF.

This clonotype was observed a handful of times. The chain carries TRBV7-9 and TRBJ2-1; D possibly corresponds to TRBD2 (6 bases). The CDR3 has 11 residues. Trimming removed 8 bases at V and 9 bases at J, with 11 bases between. Germline V gene lookup returns CDR1 SEHNR and CDR2 FQNEAQ (reference sequence). CDR3 DNA sequence: TGTGCCAGCCAGCGGGCAGGTGAGCAGTTCTTC. Translated, it gives CASQRAGEQFF.